Listed below are T cell receptor beta chains from one sample, sequenced in a study of blood T cell repertoires in COVID-19. The data were produced by immunoSEQ multiplex PCR, yet TCRdb's version contains in-frame clones alone and is incomplete. This sample has roughly 45,000 clones, with 60% to 80% found just once. The sample taken for sequencing was peripheral blood. Source of these receptors: a woman aged 70 to 79 with acute or convalescent COVID-19. The CDR3 runs from the conserved cysteine through the conserved F or W. The D gene is left open where the match is weak. Not all rows give a size; the values are once, few, many and, for expanded clones, a class.

- TRBJ1-2 TRBV27 - CASSTRPDSNYGYTF TGTGCCAGCAGTACCCGTCCGGACTCTAACTATGGCTACACCTTC
- TRBJ1-4 TRBV28 - CASSLGGQGNEKLFF TGTGCCAGCAGTTTGGGGGGGCAGGGAAACGAAAAACTGTTTTTT
few TRBJ2-1 TRBV7-2 - CASSLGTEYNEQFF TGTGCCAGCAGCTTAGGGACAGAATACAATGAGCAGTTCTTC
- TRBJ1-2 TRBV10-3 - CAISESVQDRYGYTF TGTGCCATCAGTGAGTCGGTACAGGACCGGTATGGCTACACCTTC
- TRBJ1-1 TRBV27 - CASTVRGDVNTEAFF TGTGCCAGCACCGTGCGGGGGGATGTGAACACTGAAGCTTTCTTT
few TRBJ1-1 TRBV18 - CASSPGHLRYTEAFF TGTGCCAGCTCACCAGGTCACCTGAGGTACACTGAAGCTTTCTTT
- TRBJ1-5 TRBV28 TRBD1 CASTTTGFSNQPQHF TGTGCCAGCACTACGACAGGGTTTAGCAATCAGCCCCAGCATTTT
- TRBJ1-4 TRBV6-6 - CASTYRNREGEKLFF TGTGCCAGCACCTACAGGAACAGGGAGGGTGAAAAACTGTTTTTT
- TRBJ2-7 TRBV6-1 - CASSEARVPYEQYF TGTGCCAGCAGTGAAGCGCGGGTTCCCTACGAGCAGTACTTC
- TRBJ1-6 TRBV5-8 TRBD1 CASSYETGNSPLHF TGTGCCAGCAGCTACGAGACAGGGAATTCACCCCTCCACTTT
- TRBJ1-1 TRBV28 - CASSRFKRAEAFF TGTGCCAGCAGTCGTTTTAAGAGAGCTGAAGCTTTCTTT
- TRBJ1-1 TRBV5-8 - CASSLAQRGYPSEAFF TGTGCCAGCAGCTTGGCCCAGAGAGGGTACCCCTCTGAAGCTTTCTTT
- TRBJ2-5 TRBV2 TRBD2 CASSEAAVLAGGPGTQYF TGTGCCAGCAGTGAAGCGGCGGTACTAGCGGGAGGGCCGGGGACCCAGTACTTC